This passage covers 26 T cell receptor beta chains from one sample sequenced in a study of Ad26.COV2.S vaccination and SARS-CoV-2 variants. Indicated treatment: approximately 18 received Ad26.COV2.S at low or high dose, single or two shots; a few received placebo; per-sample allocation not given. The samples date from day 63 after the first vaccine or placebo injection. TCRdb keeps only in-frame clones here, not all; method: immunoSEQ multiplex PCR. The sample holds roughly 510,000 clones, 70% to 90% seen once. The sample was peripheral blood, taken in a trial of Ad26.COV2.S vaccine versus placebo. These receptors were obtained from a person between 18 and 59 years old who received the Ad26.COV2.S COVID-19 vaccine or a placebo.

This clone has only one observation. This chain joins TRBV5-1 and TRBJ2-3; D not certain. The CDR3 is made up of 11 amino acids. Per germline, CDR1 SGHRS and CDR2 YFSETQ. The V end lost 3 bases, the J end lost 7 bases, and 6 bases lay between the germline ends. The CDR3 nucleotides read TGCGCCAGCAGCTCGGAATATACGCAGTATTTT. Translated, it gives CASSSEYTQYF.

The CDR3 DNA reads as TGTGCCAGCCGGATAGGGAGTGGAAACACCATATATTTT. It translates to CASRIGSGNTIYF. This chain uses TRBV11-2 with TRBJ1-3; no definite D call. The germline V gene encodes CDR1 SGHAT and CDR2 FQNNGV. There are 13 residues in the CDR3. The V end lost 8 bases, the J end lost 3 bases, and 11 bases lay between the germline ends. Using reference TRBV11-2 and TRBJ1-3 for the parts outside the CDR3, the full variable domain is EAGVAQSPRYKIIEKRQSVAFWCNPISGHATLYWYQQILGQGPKLLIQFQNNGVVDDSQLPKDRFSAERLKGVDSTLKIQPAKLEDSAVYLCASRIGSGNTIYFGEGSWLTVV.

The chain couples TRBV19 to TRBJ1-3; D ambiguous. CDR1 LNHDA and CDR2 SQIVND come from the germline V gene (reference sequence). V was pared by 10 bases and J by 4 bases, with 14 bases between. This CDR3 comprises 13 residues. CDR3: CATSTGSGNTIYF. In DNA, the CDR3 is TGTGCCACCAGTACGGGGTCCGGAAACACCATATATTTT.

The chain couples TRBV28 to TRBJ1-5, with 7 bases that match TRBD1. The CDR3 covers 13 residues. Germline lookup yields CDR1 MDHEN and CDR2 SYDVKM. V lost 8 bases to trimming and J lost 1 base; unmatched junction nucleotides: 2. In DNA form, the CDR3 reads TGTGCCAGCCGGGACAGCAGCAATCAGCCCCAGCATTTT. Translated, it gives CASRDSSNQPQHF.

This clone was detected only a few times. V and J are TRBV24-1 and TRBJ2-3; D is unresolved. The germline gives CDR1 KGHDR, CDR2 SFDVKD. Trimming removed 9 bases from V and 2 bases from J, with 8 bases in between. This CDR3 spans 12 amino acids. The CDR3 nucleotides read TGTGCCACCGGCGACTTCACAGATACGCAGTATTTT. Protein: CATGDFTDTQYF.

The gene calls are TRBV30 and TRBJ2-7, with D possibly TRBD1 on 6 matching bases. Looked up from germline, CDR1 is GTSNPN and CDR2 is SVGIG (reference sequence). The CDR3 covers 14 residues. V lost 2 bases and J lost 7, with 18 bases in between. CDR3: CAWSQGFYVSEQYF. The CDR3 DNA is TGTGCCTGGAGTCAGGGGTTTTATGTGAGTGAGCAGTACTTC.

The CDR3, as DNA: TGTGCCAGCAGCTGGGACCGTTGGGGTAATGAGCAGTTCTTC. It codes for CASSWDRWGNEQFF. The chain carries TRBV7-8 and TRBJ2-1, with D perhaps given as TRBD1 or TRBD2 (5 bases each). CDR3 length: 14 residues. V lost 4 bases to trimming and J lost 7 bases, with 14 bases between them. Germline CDR1 reads SGHVS; CDR2 reads FQNEAQ.

The chain joins TRBV4-2 to TRBJ1-6, with 7 bases fitting TRBD1. From germline, CDR1 is LGHNA and CDR2 YNFKEQ. After removal of 0 bases from V and 5 bases from J, the junction contained 4 bases not matched to a gene. The CDR3 is made up of 16 amino acids. The CDR3 spells CASSQEGDSHNSPLHF. CDR3 sequence (DNA): TGTGCCAGCAGCCAAGAAGGGGACAGCCATAATTCACCCCTCCACTTT.

The gene calls are TRBV5-4 and TRBJ2-7; 10 bases map to TRBD2. This CDR3 region has 15 residues. The V segment lost 1 base and the J segment 6 bases; nucleotides outside the gene matches: 7. CDR1 and CDR2 from the germline V gene are SGHNT and YYREEE (reference sequence). CDR3 amino acids: CASSLSSGRALEQYF. For the CDR3, the DNA is TGTGCCAGCAGCTTGTCCAGCGGGAGGGCCCTCGAGCAGTACTTC.

V usage is TRBV7-2 and J usage is TRBJ1-5; D gene uncertain. The CDR3 covers 14 residues. Germline-derived CDR1 and CDR2 are SGHTA and FQGNSA. Trimming stripped 1 base from V and 5 bases from J, with 9 bases between. Here the CDR3 DNA reads TGTGCCAGCAGCTTAGGGGCGGGAGATCAGCCCCAGCATTTT. Encoded protein: CASSLGAGDQPQHF.

V usage is TRBV4-1 and J usage is TRBJ1-2; the D gene is possibly TRBD1 (5 bases). V was pared by 4 bases and J by 4 bases, with 22 bases between. This CDR3 comprises 17 residues. The germline V gene encodes CDR1 MGHRA and CDR2 YSYEKL. The CDR3 spells CASSLTQDSGAFYGYTF. The CDR3, as DNA: TGCGCCAGCAGCCTAACACAGGACTCCGGAGCTTTCTATGGCTACACCTTC.

V is TRBV27 and J is TRBJ1-4; D may be TRBD1 (6 bases). This CDR3 has 16 residues. Germline V CDR1 and CDR2: MNHEY, SMNVEV (reference sequence). Deletions cut 8 bases from V and 0 bases from J, with 16 bases between. CDR3 in DNA: TGTGCCAGCCGACGGGACACCCGCCCAACTAATGAAAAACTGTTTTTT. Translating gives CASRRDTRPTNEKLFF.

The chain couples TRBV7-8 to TRBJ2-7; a weak D match, TRBD2 (5 bases). Germline values: CDR1 SGHVS, CDR2 FQNEAQ. This CDR3 is 14 amino acids long. Trimming took off 0 bases at V and 7 bases at J, with 13 bases between the two ends. The CDR3 spells CASSLASGAGEQYF. The CDR3 nucleotides read TGTGCCAGCAGCTTAGCTTCGGGCGCGGGTGAGCAGTACTTC.

CDR3 coding DNA: TGTGCCAGCAGCGAGAGCGGGAGCTCCTACAATGAGCAGTTCTTC. Its protein is CASSESGSSYNEQFF. The V and J genes are TRBV11-3 and TRBJ2-1; 8 bases match TRBD2. CDR3 length equals 15 residues. The junction had 3 bases not matched to a gene; V was cut back by 5 bases and J by 0 bases. Germline V CDR1 and CDR2: SGHNT, YENEEA.

The CDR3 nucleotides are TGTGCCAGCAGCTTGCCTAGCGGGAGTACAGATACGCAGTATTTT. Translating it yields CASSLPSGSTDTQYF. This chain uses TRBV5-4 with TRBJ2-3; TRBD2 matches at 10 bases. This CDR3 is built from 15 residues. The germline CDR1 and CDR2 sequences are SGHNT and YYREEE (reference sequence). Trimming took 1 base from V and 3 from J; bases not matched to a gene: 2.

This chain's CDR3 is CASGQGNNQPQHF. The DNA of the CDR3 is TGTGCCAGCGGACAGGGTAACAATCAGCCCCAGCATTTT. The chain couples TRBV7-2 to TRBJ1-5; TRBD1 matches 8 bases. V gave up 8 bases and J gave up 3 bases; unmatched junction bases: 3. The CDR3 length is 13 residues. Germline CDR1 SGHTA, CDR2 FQGNSA.

This clone has only a few counts. The same CDR3 also results from other DNA sequences found in this sample. V usage is TRBV11-2 and J usage is TRBJ1-5, with D hard to call. Germline CDR1 reads SGHAT; CDR2 reads FQNNGV. The CDR3 contains 15 residues. V lost 1 base and J lost 1, with 8 bases in between. The DNA of the CDR3 is TGTGCCAGCAGCTTAGGAGTGGGGAGCAATCAGCCCCAGCATTTT. Translation: CASSLGVGSNQPQHF.

This chain connects TRBV28 to TRBJ2-1; 11 bases agree with TRBD2. Trimming took 3 bases from V and 8 from J; bases not matched to a gene: 9. The CDR3 contains 16 residues. Germline lookup yields CDR1 MDHEN and CDR2 SYDVKM. The CDR3 region has the DNA TGTGCCAGCAGTTTGGGGCTAGCGGGAGGTCTCTATGAGCAGTTCTTC. Translation gives CASSLGLAGGLYEQFF. The whole variable domain, remainder taken from reference TRBV28 and TRBJ2-1, is DVKVTQSSRYLVKRTGEKVFLECVQDMDHENMFWYRQDPGLGLRLIYFSYDVKMKEKGDIPEGYSVSREKKERFSLILESASTNQTSMYLCASSLGLAGGLYEQFFGPGTRLTVL.

The chain links TRBV7-9 to TRBJ1-1, with D maybe TRBD1 (6 bases). The CDR3 spans 17 residues. The V gene's germline CDR1 is SEHNR and CDR2 FQNEAQ (reference sequence). V lost 5 bases and J 1 base, leaving 20 bases between the germline ends. The CDR3 protein is CASSPQTSGGSNTEAFF. The CDR3 DNA is TGTGCCAGCAGCCCCCAAACCTCCGGGGGCTCGAACACTGAAGCTTTCTTT. The entire variable domain, with the rest obtained from reference TRBV7-9 and TRBJ1-1, is as follows: DTGVSQNPRHKITKRGQNVTFRCDPISEHNRLYWYRQTLGQGPEFLTYFQNEAQLEKSRLLSDRFSAERPKGSFSTLEIQRTEQGDSAMYLCASSPQTSGGSNTEAFFGQGTRLTVV.

This chain joins TRBV30 and TRBJ1-2; D gene ambiguous. The CDR3 has 14 residues. V shed 5 bases and J shed 4 bases, with 17 bases lying between them. Germline V lookup: CDR1 GTSNPN, CDR2 SVGIG (reference sequence). This CDR3 is CAWSPGSLSYGYTF. The CDR3 nucleotides read TGTGCCTGGTCACCGGGATCCTTGAGCTATGGCTACACCTTC.

The chain has TRBV10-3 and TRBJ1-4, with TRBD1 matching over 7 bases. The CDR3 has 14 amino acids. With 4 bases clipped from V and 5 bases from J, the junction kept 4 bases outside the gene matches. CDR1 is ENHRY, CDR2 SYGVKD, per germline. The CDR3 is CAISGGDSNEKLFF. The CDR3 DNA sequence: TGTGCCATCAGTGGGGGGGACAGCAATGAAAAACTGTTTTTT.

The chain has TRBV28 and TRBJ2-3; no clear D. This CDR3 is 14 amino acids long. Germline CDR1 and CDR2: MDHEN and SYDVKM. Between the trimmed V and J ends, which lost 4 bases and 1 base, there was a span of 9 bases. The CDR3 here is CASSSHGGTDTQYF. CDR3 nucleotides: TGTGCCAGCAGTTCACATGGAGGCACAGATACGCAGTATTTT.

The CDR3 spells CATSREVLGGYTF. In DNA form, the CDR3 reads TGTGCCACCAGCAGAGAGGTTCTGGGGGGCTACACCTTC. V usage is TRBV15 and J usage is TRBJ1-2, with D unresolved. V was pared by 0 bases and J by 8 bases, with 10 bases between. Looked up from germline, CDR1 is LNHNV and CDR2 is YYDKDF (reference sequence). The CDR3 consists of 13 residues.

This clone was seen a single time. The gene calls are TRBV5-6 and TRBJ2-1; 7 nucleotides agree with TRBD2. The CDR3 loop spans 13 amino acids. After removal of 1 base from V and 14 bases from J, the junction contained 9 bases not matched to a gene. The V gene's germline CDR1 is SGHDT and CDR2 YYEEEE. This CDR3 reads CASSLTGGSSEFF. The DNA for the CDR3 is TGTGCCAGCAGCTTGACGGGCGGGAGTTCCGAGTTCTTC.

The chain carries TRBV4-1 and TRBJ2-7; the match to TRBD2 covers 9 bases. There are 17 residues in the CDR3. The trim removed 2 bases at V and 3 bases at J, leaving 11 bases unmatched. Germline-derived CDR1 and CDR2 are MGHRA and YSYEKL. The CDR3 here is CASSQPWAGGRVYEQYF. CDR3 DNA sequence: TGCGCCAGCAGCCAACCATGGGCGGGAGGGCGTGTCTACGAGCAGTACTTC.

The genes are TRBV27 and TRBJ1-5; D gene unclear. The CDR3 is 17 residues long. V lost 4 bases, J lost 2 bases, and 18 bases lay in between. CDR1 MNHEY and CDR2 SMNVEV come from the germline V gene (reference sequence). CDR3 sequence: CASSSRGGEGGNQPQHF. The DNA of the CDR3 is TGTGCCAGCAGTTCCCGGGGAGGCGAGGGAGGCAATCAGCCCCAGCATTTT.